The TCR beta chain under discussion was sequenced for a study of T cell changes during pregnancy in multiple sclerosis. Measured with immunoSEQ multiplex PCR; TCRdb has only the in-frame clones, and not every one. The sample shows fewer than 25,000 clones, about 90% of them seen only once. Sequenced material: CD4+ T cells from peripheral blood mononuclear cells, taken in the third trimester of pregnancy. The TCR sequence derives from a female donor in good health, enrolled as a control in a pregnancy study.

CDR3 protein: CATGTSTGELFF. CDR3 bases: TGTGCCACCGGGACTAGCACCGGGGAGCTGTTTTTT. This chain connects TRBV10-3 to TRBJ2-2; TRBD2 agrees at 8 bases. The J segment lost 4 bases and the V segment lost 10 bases, leaving 2 bases of the junction unmatched. The CDR3 is 12 amino acids. Germline-derived CDR1 and CDR2 are ENHRY and SYGVKD.